A selection of T cell receptor beta chains follows, all from one sample in a study of T-cell reconstitution after alpha-beta-depleted transplantation in children. MiXCR, applied by TCRdb to the PCR reads, yields one record per CDR3 protein. The data hold 150,000 to 200,000 distinct CDR3 sequences, with 6% to 7% observed a single time. This specimen consisted of PBMCs from the stem cell graft donor, obtained from the stem cell graft. These receptors were collected from a human donor who donated a stem cell graft to a child with Wiskott-Aldrich syndrome. The CDR3 runs from the conserved cysteine through the conserved F or W. The D gene is left open where the match is weak. A row's size may be missing; if present it is once, few, many or a size class.

CASSRGTNNQPQHF TGTGCCAGCAGTCGAGGGACAAACAATCAGCCCCAGCATTTT TRBJ1-5 many 14 - TRBV6-2/TRBV6-3
CASSPEGNAEAFF TGTGCCAGCAGCCCGGAGGGCAATGCTGAAGCTTTCTTT TRBJ1-1 few 13 - TRBV7-8
CASSLAARSSYNEQFF TGTGCCAGCAGCTTAGCGGCTCGGAGCTCCTACAATGAGCAGTTCTTC TRBJ2-1 many 16 - TRBV7-2
CASSIQGSNTGELFF TGTGCCAGCTCAATACAGGGTTCGAACACCGGGGAGCTGTTTTTT TRBJ2-2 many 15 - TRBV18
CASSLGDTYSYEQYF TGCGCCAGCAGCCTAGGGGACACCTACTCCTACGAGCAGTACTTC TRBJ2-7 many 15 - TRBV5-1
CASSQDAERRNQPQHF TGTGCCAGCAGCCAAGATGCGGAACGTCGGAATCAGCCCCAGCATTTT TRBJ1-5 many 16 - TRBV4-2
CASSGIPSDTQYF TGTGCCAGCAGCGGAATCCCTTCAGATACGCAGTATTTT TRBJ2-3 - 13 - TRBV3-1
CSAKNARGANGYTF TGCAGTGCTAAGAACGCTCGGGGGGCGAATGGCTACACCTTC TRBJ1-2 - 14 - TRBV20-1
CASSVGRAVAYEQYF TGTGCCAGCAGTGTTGGCAGGGCAGTCGCCTACGAGCAGTACTTC TRBJ2-7 - 15 - TRBV2
CASSLAGNTIYF TGTGCCAGCAGCTTAGCAGGAAACACCATATATTTT TRBJ1-3 many 12 - TRBV7-9
CASSLGSGVAAFF TGTGCCAGCAGCTTGGGGAGCGGGGTCGCAGCTTTCTTT TRBJ1-1 - 13 - TRBV5-5
CASGELSYEQYF TGTGCCAGCGGGGAGCTCTCCTACGAGCAGTACTTC TRBJ2-7 many 12 - TRBV6-6
CASSPTPGGQGEQFF TGTGCCAGCTCACCCACCCCGGGGGGGCAGGGTGAGCAGTTCTTC TRBJ2-1 - 15 TRBD2 TRBV18
CASSLAPGAGTEAFF TGTGCCAGCAGCTTAGCGCCGGGGGCGGGTACTGAAGCTTTCTTT TRBJ1-1 few 15 - TRBV7-8
CASSGTGAANEKLFF TGTGCCAGCAGTGGAACGGGGGCAGCTAATGAAAAACTGTTTTTT TRBJ1-4 few 15 - TRBV6-2/TRBV6-3
CASGSGSQPQHF TGTGCCAGCGGTTCAGGGTCTCAGCCCCAGCATTTT TRBJ1-5 - 12 - TRBV3-1
CAISESTPQEQYF TGTGCCATCAGTGAGTCGACCCCTCAGGAGCAGTACTTC TRBJ2-7 - 13 - TRBV10-3
CASSYSIQSYTF TGTGCCAGCAGTTACTCGATACAGTCCTACACCTTC TRBJ1-2 - 12 - TRBV6-2/TRBV6-3
CATLREVEQFF TGTGCCACCCTAAGAGAGGTTGAGCAGTTCTTC TRBJ2-1 many 11 - TRBV6-2/TRBV6-3
CASSLTGTEETQYF TGTGCCAGCAGTTTGACAGGGACTGAAGAGACCCAGTACTTC TRBJ2-5 many 14 - TRBV12-3/TRBV12-4
CATSEYTWGGYTF TGTGCCACCAGTGAGTACACGTGGGGTGGCTACACCTTC TRBJ1-2 - 13 - TRBV24-1
CASSDYSGRWIRSTDTQYF TGTGCCAGCAGTGATTATAGCGGGAGGTGGATTAGAAGCACAGATACGCAGTATTTT TRBJ2-3 many 19 TRBD2 TRBV6-1
CASSSGIGASEQYF TGTGCCAGCAGCTCCGGGATTGGCGCTAGCGAGCAGTACTTC TRBJ2-7 many 14 - TRBV6-1
CASSLGGRDRVDTEAFF TGTGCCAGCAGTTTAGGGGGTCGGGACAGGGTGGACACTGAAGCTTTCTTT TRBJ1-1 many 17 TRBD1 TRBV12-3/TRBV12-4
CASSATSASSSYNEQFF TGCGCCAGCAGCGCCACTAGCGCCTCGAGCTCCTACAATGAGCAGTTCTTC TRBJ2-1 many 17 TRBD2 TRBV5-1
CASSSGQGRREQYF TGTGCCAGCAGCTCGGGACAGGGAAGACGTGAGCAGTACTTC TRBJ2-7 - 14 TRBD1 TRBV7-2
CASRASGRSYNEQFF TGTGCCAGCAGGGCTAGCGGGCGCTCCTACAATGAGCAGTTCTTC TRBJ2-1 few 15 TRBD2 TRBV12-3/TRBV12-4
CASSLEARELFF TGTGCCAGCAGTTTAGAAGCCAGGGAGCTGTTTTTT TRBJ2-2 many 12 - TRBV12-3/TRBV12-4
CSASSVYRNQPQHF TGCAGTGCTAGCTCGGTATATCGGAATCAGCCCCAGCATTTT TRBJ1-5 many 14 - TRBV20-1
CASSFGGHTEAFF TGTGCCAGCAGCTTTGGGGGTCACACTGAAGCTTTCTTT TRBJ1-1 - 13 - TRBV7-9
CASSGDIGYNEQFF TGTGCCAGCAGTGGGGACATAGGTTACAATGAGCAGTTCTTC TRBJ2-1 few 14 - TRBV2
CASSSSHGSYEQYF TGTGCCAGCAGCTCATCACACGGATCCTACGAGCAGTACTTC TRBJ2-7 many 14 - TRBV7-2
CASSLRGSEEKLFF TGCGCCAGCAGCTTACGGGGGTCGGAAGAAAAACTGTTTTTT TRBJ1-4 few 14 - TRBV5-1
CASSLQGFPLNTEAFF TGCGCCAGCAGCTTACAGGGATTCCCTCTGAACACTGAAGCTTTCTTT TRBJ1-1 few 16 - TRBV5-1
CASMGRSSNQPQHF TGTGCCAGCATGGGCAGGTCCAGCAATCAGCCCCAGCATTTT TRBJ1-5 - 14 - TRBV2
CASSLAQGLYEQFF TGCGCCAGCAGCTTAGCACAGGGTTTGTATGAGCAGTTCTTC TRBJ2-1 many 14 - TRBV5-1
CSARGIPPWYEQFF TGCAGTGCTAGAGGTATACCGCCTTGGTATGAGCAGTTCTTC TRBJ2-1 many 14 - TRBV20-1
CASGPTVRETQYF TGTGCCAGCGGGCCAACTGTTCGGGAGACCCAGTACTTC TRBJ2-5 many 13 - TRBV12-3/TRBV12-4
CASSNEAGEKLFF TGTGCCAGCAGTAACGAGGCGGGGGAAAAACTGTTTTTT TRBJ1-4 many 13 - TRBV12-3/TRBV12-4
CASSPTPGEKLFF TGTGCCAGCAGCCCCACGCCGGGTGAAAAACTGTTTTTT TRBJ1-4 - 13 - TRBV12-3/TRBV12-4
CASSQDISGWSSYEQYF TGTGCCAGCAGCCAGGATATTAGCGGGTGGAGCTCCTACGAGCAGTACTTC TRBJ2-7 - 17 TRBD2 TRBV3-1
CAWSGDRPYEQYF TGTGCCTGGTCCGGGGACAGGCCCTACGAGCAGTACTTC TRBJ2-7 once 13 TRBD1 TRBV30
CASSYSQTSDPTDTQYF TGTGCCAGCAGCTATTCCCAAACTAGCGACCCCACAGATACGCAGTATTTT TRBJ2-3 few 17 TRBD2 TRBV2
CASSFQADTEAFF TGCGCCAGCAGCTTTCAGGCGGACACTGAAGCTTTCTTT TRBJ1-1 - 13 - TRBV5-1
CATSDALGAHGTDTQYF TGTGCCACCAGTGATGCCCTCGGGGCGCACGGCACAGATACGCAGTATTTT TRBJ2-3 many 17 - TRBV24-1
CTSSLWAGGISSGANVLTF TGTACCAGCAGTTTATGGGCAGGGGGCATTAGCTCTGGGGCCAACGTCCTGACTTTC TRBJ2-6 - 19 TRBD1 TRBV12-3/TRBV12-4
CASSPRTGGSTGELFF TGTGCCAGCAGTCCCCGGACAGGGGGCAGCACCGGGGAGCTGTTTTTT TRBJ2-2 many 16 TRBD1 TRBV12-3/TRBV12-4
CASSLATGTGSPLHF TGTGCCAGCAGCTTAGCGACCGGGACTGGTTCACCCCTCCACTTT TRBJ1-6 many 15 - TRBV11-1
CSVGESGATGELFF TGCAGCGTTGGGGAGTCAGGGGCCACCGGGGAGCTGTTTTTT TRBJ2-2 many 14 - TRBV29-1
CASSLATQETQYF TGCGCCAGCAGCTTGGCGACCCAAGAGACCCAGTACTTC TRBJ2-5 many 13 - TRBV5-1
CASSYSAGQGSSPLHF TGTGCCAGCAGTTACTCCGCAGGACAGGGATCTTCACCCCTCCACTTT TRBJ1-6 many 16 TRBD1 TRBV6-5
CASSEVEGGYEQYF TGTGCCAGCAGTGAGGTGGAGGGGGGTTACGAGCAGTACTTC TRBJ2-7 many 14 - TRBV2
CASTGEVKEGADTQYF TGTGCCAGCACCGGGGAAGTTAAGGAGGGTGCAGATACGCAGTATTTT TRBJ2-3 many 16 - TRBV11-3
CASSLWGPGVGQPQHF TGCGCCAGCAGCTTGTGGGGTCCAGGCGTTGGGCAGCCCCAGCATTTT TRBJ1-5 few 16 - TRBV5-1
CASSNKLKNEKLFF TGTGCCAGCAGTAATAAACTTAAAAATGAAAAACTGTTTTTT TRBJ1-4 many 14 - TRBV6-5
CSAMAGGYAEKLFF TGCAGTGCCATGGCCGGGGGGTATGCTGAAAAACTGTTTTTT TRBJ1-4 many 14 - TRBV20-1
CASRLLGGRAHLFF TGTGCCAGCAGGCTACTAGGAGGGAGGGCCCACCTTTTCTTC TRBJ2-1 many 14 TRBD2 TRBV6-2/TRBV6-3
CASRGTENNEQFF TGTGCCAGCAGAGGTACAGAGAACAATGAGCAGTTCTTC TRBJ2-1 many 13 - TRBV6-6
CASSEFGETGELFF TGTGCCAGCAGTGAATTCGGTGAAACCGGGGAGCTGTTTTTT TRBJ2-2 - 14 - TRBV25-1